This T cell receptor beta chain was sequenced in a study of cytomegalovirus exposure and HLA in healthy donors. The length of the CDR3 is 14 residues. The V end lost 3 bases, the J end lost 2 bases, and 7 bases lay between the germline ends. CDR1 is LNHDA and CDR2 is SQIVND in the germline V gene (reference sequence). PCR involved 60 Vbeta and 13 Jbeta primers. Here immunoSEQ multiplex PCR was the method, and the copy in TCRdb shows in-frame clones only, minus some. Of some 120,000 clones in the sample, 75% to 90% were seen once. Specimen: PBMCs. The chain carries TRBV19 and TRBJ2-2; no definite D call. The receptor comes from a young man in good health and CMV-seronegative. CDR3 in amino acids: CASSIWLNTGELFF. DNA of the CDR3: TGTGCCAGTAGTATCTGGCTTAACACCGGGGAGCTGTTTTTT.